A selection of T cell receptor beta chains follows, all from one sample in a study of blood T cells in healthy people across ages. Using its own MiXCR run on the 5' RACE reads, TCRdb lists one record per CDR3 protein. Found here are 750,000 to 950,000 distinct CDR3 sequences, under 35% of them singletons; the top ten hold about 9.4%. These same data were also listed under a study on T cells of mothers and their children.

The sequenced sample was blood. These receptors originate from a woman between 35 and 50 years old in good health. CDR3s include the opening cysteine and the closing phenylalanine or tryptophan. A D gene is named only where the DNA matches it firmly. The listing skips clone size in some rows; elsewhere it reads once, few, many or a size class.

CDR3aa: CASSAEDWNTEAFF; CDR3nt: TGTGCCAGCAGCGCCGAGGACTGGAACACTGAAGCTTTCTTT; j_gene: TRBJ1-1; abundance: once; v_gene: TRBV9; d_gene: NA
CDR3aa: CASRQTNEQYF; CDR3nt: TGTGCCAGCAGACAGACCAACGAGCAGTACTTC; j_gene: TRBJ2-7; abundance: many; v_gene: TRBV7-9; d_gene: NA
CDR3aa: CASSPLGGDSRVSYNEQFF; CDR3nt: TGTGCCAGCAGTCCCCTAGGGGGGGACTCCCGGGTGTCCTACAATGAGCAGTTCTTC; j_gene: TRBJ2-1; abundance: NA; v_gene: TRBV27; d_gene: NA
CDR3aa: CASSPYRVSSYNEQFF; CDR3nt: TGTGCCAGCAGTCCTTACAGGGTAAGCTCCTACAATGAGCAGTTCTTC; j_gene: TRBJ2-1; abundance: NA; v_gene: TRBV27; d_gene: NA
CDR3aa: CASSPYSKEGPGANVLTF; CDR3nt: TGTGCCAGCAGTCCCTATTCTAAGGAAGGGCCTGGGGCCAACGTCCTGACTTTC; j_gene: TRBJ2-6; abundance: few; v_gene: TRBV28; d_gene: NA
CDR3aa: CASSGFYDRPTDTQYF; CDR3nt: TGTGCCAGCAGTGGTTTCTACGACAGGCCCACAGATACGCAGTATTTT; j_gene: TRBJ2-3; abundance: NA; v_gene: TRBV2; d_gene: NA
CDR3aa: CASSPEGGTLNYGYTF; CDR3nt: TGTGCCAGCAGCCCTGAAGGGGGGACACTTAACTATGGCTACACCTTC; j_gene: TRBJ1-2; abundance: many; v_gene: TRBV7-3; d_gene: NA
CDR3aa: CASSSPTAEQYF; CDR3nt: TGTGCCAGCAGCTCCCCAACAGCCGAGCAGTACTTC; j_gene: TRBJ2-7; abundance: many; v_gene: TRBV7-2; d_gene: NA
CDR3aa: CASSLRSDEQFF; CDR3nt: TGTGCCAGCAGCTTAAGAAGCGATGAGCAGTTCTTC; j_gene: TRBJ2-1; abundance: NA; v_gene: TRBV7-6; d_gene: NA
CDR3aa: CASSQVEALGGTEAFF; CDR3nt: TGTGCCAGCAGCCAAGTTGAGGCGTTAGGGGGGACTGAAGCTTTCTTT; j_gene: TRBJ1-1; abundance: NA; v_gene: TRBV3-1; d_gene: NA
CDR3aa: CATSDLRGGGYTF; CDR3nt: TGTGCCACCAGTGATTTGAGGGGAGGTGGCTACACCTTC; j_gene: TRBJ1-2; abundance: NA; v_gene: TRBV24-1; d_gene: NA
CDR3aa: CSAPEATNSELPQHF; CDR3nt: TGCAGTGCCCCGGAGGCAACAAACTCTGAGTTACCCCAGCATTTT; j_gene: TRBJ1-5; abundance: NA; v_gene: TRBV20-1; d_gene: NA
CDR3aa: CASSLSGGGTYYEQYF; CDR3nt: TGTGCCAGCAGTTTATCGGGCGGGGGGACTTACTACGAGCAGTACTTC; j_gene: TRBJ2-7; abundance: many; v_gene: TRBV27; d_gene: TRBD2
CDR3aa: CASSLDSYNERFF; CDR3nt: TGTGCCAGCAGCCTTGACAGCTACAATGAGCGGTTCTTC; j_gene: TRBJ2-1; abundance: NA; v_gene: TRBV7-6; d_gene: NA
CDR3aa: CASSLALQLEGAFF; CDR3nt: TGTGCCAGCAGCTTAGCCTTACAGCTTGAGGGAGCTTTCTTT; j_gene: TRBJ1-1; abundance: NA; v_gene: TRBV7-9; d_gene: NA
CDR3aa: CAISTGDSLQPQHF; CDR3nt: TGTGCCATCAGTACGGGGGACAGTCTTCAACCCCAGCATTTT; j_gene: TRBJ1-5; abundance: NA; v_gene: TRBV10-3; d_gene: TRBD1
CDR3aa: CASSLLWGAGANVLTF; CDR3nt: TGTGCCAGCAGTTTATTATGGGGGGCTGGGGCCAACGTCCTGACTTTC; j_gene: TRBJ2-6; abundance: many; v_gene: TRBV28; d_gene: NA
CDR3aa: CASSQDSMFELFF; CDR3nt: TGTGCCAGCAGCCAGGACAGTATGTTCGAACTGTTTTTT; j_gene: TRBJ1-4; abundance: NA; v_gene: TRBV7-2; d_gene: NA
CDR3aa: CASSLSGRGSYGYTF; CDR3nt: TGTGCCAGCAGCTTAAGTGGTCGCGGGAGTTATGGCTACACCTTC; j_gene: TRBJ1-2; abundance: few; v_gene: TRBV5-5; d_gene: NA
CDR3aa: CATGGVQGTNTEAFF; CDR3nt: TGTGCCACCGGAGGGGTACAGGGGACGAACACTGAAGCTTTCTTT; j_gene: TRBJ1-1; abundance: few; v_gene: TRBV6-2/TRBV6-3; d_gene: TRBD1